A single sample is the source of the 17 T cell receptor beta chains below, sequenced in a study of blood T cell repertoires in COVID-19. Only in-frame clones appear in the TCRdb table, and some are missing; sequencing was by immunoSEQ multiplex PCR. The profile shows some 300,000 clones, about 88% of them singletons. What was sequenced was PBMCs or T cells enriched from blood (not recorded which). These receptors were obtained from a woman aged 25-40 years who had recovered from COVID-19.

The chain couples TRBV19 to TRBJ2-5; maybe TRBD1 (7 bases). This CDR3 has 15 amino acids. The germline V gene encodes CDR1 LNHDA and CDR2 SQIVND (reference sequence). V lost 6 bases to trimming and J lost 7 bases, with 21 bases between them. DNA for the CDR3: TGTGCCAGTAGCCCCGGAGGGGGCCGAGGTGGGACCCAGTACTTC. It is translated as CASSPGGGRGGTQYF.

The rearrangement joins TRBV10-2 to TRBJ2-1, with 9 bases aligning to TRBD2. CDR1 is WSHSY and CDR2 is SAAADI in the germline V gene. V lost 6 bases to trimming and J lost 9 bases; unmatched junction nucleotides: 9. The CDR3 has 14 amino acids. CDR3 nucleotides: TGCGCCAGCAGGGAGAGCGGGGGGAGCGGTGAGCAGTTCTTC. It encodes CASRESGGSGEQFF.

The V call is TRBV7-9, the J call TRBJ2-5; the D gene is possibly TRBD1 (6 bases). Germline values: CDR1 SEHNR, CDR2 FQNEAQ (reference sequence). The germline V and J ends were trimmed by 7 bases and 5 bases, with 20 bases remaining between them. The CDR3 covers 15 residues. The CDR3 coding sequence is TGTGCCAGCAACTCCCGTGGTGGGGGCTGGGAGACCCAGTACTTC. It yields the protein CASNSRGGGWETQYF.

V usage is TRBV29-1 and J usage is TRBJ1-1; D call uncertain. Germline V lookup: CDR1 SQVTM, CDR2 ANQGSEA. CDR3 length equals 14 residues. The CDR3 here is CSVGDGPVSTEAFF. As DNA, the CDR3 is TGCAGTGTCGGCGATGGGCCGGTGAGCACTGAAGCTTTCTTT.

The rearrangement joins TRBV11-2 to TRBJ2-7; D might be TRBD1 (6 bases). Trimming removed 2 bases at V and 2 bases at J, with 22 bases between. Germline CDR1 and CDR2: SGHAT and FQNNGV. CDR3 length: 18 amino acids. CDR3 amino acids: CASSLSPPDSTRTYEQYF. DNA for the CDR3: TGTGCCAGCAGCTTATCCCCCCCGGACAGTACCCGCACCTACGAGCAGTACTTC.

The chain links TRBV27 to TRBJ1-1, with D possibly matching TRBD1 (5 bases). The germline V and J ends were trimmed by 5 bases and 1 base, with 11 bases remaining between them. Germline V lookup: CDR1 MNHEY, CDR2 SMNVEV (reference sequence). The CDR3 runs 14 residues. The CDR3 loop is CASSLDRANTEAFF. The CDR3 DNA reads as TGTGCCAGCAGTCTCGACAGAGCGAACACTGAAGCTTTCTTT.

The chain has TRBV6-5 and TRBJ2-2; TRBD1 is a possible D gene (5 bases). Trimming stripped 7 bases from V and 2 bases from J, with 8 bases between. CDR1 is MNHEY and CDR2 is SVGAGI in the germline V gene. The CDR3 spans 13 residues. The CDR3 coding sequence is TGTGCCAGCAAAAGGGGTAACACCGGGGAGCTGTTTTTT. Protein product: CASKRGNTGELFF.

The chain links TRBV5-1 to TRBJ2-7, with a possible D match to TRBD2 (5 bases). CDR1 SGHRS and CDR2 YFSETQ come from the germline V gene. Between the trimmed V and J ends, which lost 4 bases and 6 bases, there was a span of 23 bases. The CDR3 sequence is 16 residues long. CDR3 amino acids: CASSPVQTPEVGEQYF. In DNA, the CDR3 is TGCGCCAGCAGCCCTGTTCAGACCCCGGAGGTGGGCGAGCAGTACTTC.

The rearrangement uses TRBV2 and TRBJ1-2; unclear D gene. The CDR3 length is 13 residues. Germline V lookup: CDR1 SNHLY, CDR2 FYNNEI. Trimming pared 3 bases from V and 4 bases from J, leaving 9 bases between. CDR3 residues: CASSEGISYGYTF. CDR3 DNA: TGTGCCAGCAGTGAGGGCATAAGCTATGGCTACACCTTC.

The chain links TRBV19 to TRBJ2-3, with TRBD1 identical over 10 bases. J gave up 2 bases and V 5 bases, and 4 bases lay outside the gene matches. The CDR3 length is 15 residues. Germline V lookup: CDR1 LNHDA, CDR2 SQIVND (reference sequence). CDR3 in amino acids: CASSGTGDFTDTQYF. As DNA, the CDR3 is TGTGCCAGTAGTGGGACAGGGGATTTCACAGATACGCAGTATTTT.

This clone was observed a few times. The chain employs TRBV5-4 and TRBJ2-2; D might be TRBD1 (6 bases). Germline CDR1 and CDR2: SGHNT and YYREEE (reference sequence). The ends were cut back, 2 bases at V and 4 bases at J, with 12 bases in the middle. The CDR3 length is 15 residues. Here the CDR3 reads CASSFGRGSTGELFF. The DNA of the CDR3 is TGTGCCAGCAGCTTCGGCAGGGGAAGCACCGGGGAGCTGTTTTTT.

The chain links TRBV7-2 to TRBJ1-2; D gene unclear. V lost 1 base and J 2 bases, leaving 8 bases between the germline ends. CDR1 is SGHTA, CDR2 FQGNSA, per germline. The CDR3 loop spans 14 amino acids. The CDR3 DNA follows: TGTGCCAGCAGCTTAGTGACAACCAACTATGGCTACACCTTC. This sequence encodes CASSLVTTNYGYTF.

With regard to this clone: Germline is not matched at one junction end, which may reflect a read error. The chain has TRBV4-3 and TRBJ1-2; the D gene is possibly TRBD1 (6 bases). This CDR3 is 15 amino acids long. Germline CDR1 and CDR2: LGHNA and YSLEER. The chain's CDR3 is CASSKDRPDYYGYTF. CDR3 DNA sequence: TGCGCCAGCAGCAAAGACAGGCCGGATTACTATGGCTACACCTTC.

The chain is built from TRBV29-1 and TRBJ2-1; D may be TRBD2 (5 bases). Germline V gives CDR1 SQVTM, CDR2 ANQGSEA. This CDR3 is built from 14 residues. The V end lost 4 bases, the J end lost 7 bases, and 17 bases lay between the germline ends. CDR3 sequence reads: CSVALSATGNEQFF. CDR3 bases: TGCAGCGTTGCCCTTAGCGCTACGGGGAATGAGCAGTTCTTC.

This clone was observed a handful of times. The chain joins TRBV9 to TRBJ1-6, with D possibly TRBD1 on 6 matching bases. There are 15 residues in the CDR3. Germline V gene sequence: CDR1 SGDLS, CDR2 YYNGEE. V lost 0 bases to trimming and J lost 5 bases, with 9 bases between them. CDR3: CASSVAAGDNSPLHF. CDR3 nucleotide sequence: TGTGCCAGCAGCGTAGCGGCAGGGGATAATTCACCCCTCCACTTT.

V and J are TRBV5-4 and TRBJ2-1; 7 bases match TRBD1. Germline V CDR1 and CDR2: SGHNT, YYREEE (reference sequence). With V trimmed by 2 bases and J by 8 bases, 7 bases remained unmatched. This CDR3 is built from 14 residues. The CDR3 DNA sequence: TGTGCCAGCAGCTTCGAGGGGGCTCGGGATGAGCAGTTCTTC. Protein product: CASSFEGARDEQFF.

CDR3 DNA: TGTGCCAGCAGGGCGGGCGGCTCCTCCTACGAGCAGTACTTC. This translates into CASRAGGSSYEQYF. The chain is built from TRBV6-5 and TRBJ2-7, with D perhaps TRBD2 (5 bases). Germline CDR1 reads MNHEY; CDR2 reads SVGAGI. Trimming cost V 6 bases and J 0 bases, with 12 bases left between them. The CDR3 runs to 14 residues.